The T cell receptor (beta chain) under discussion was sequenced for a study of cytomegalovirus exposure and HLA in healthy donors. Study at large: The approximately 110 validation repertoires used a platform that matched the one used for the 500 to 700 first-cohort repertoires, as a later analysis reported. Study-wide results and caveats: The study designated fewer than 200 TCR beta chains cytomegalovirus-associated. Subsequent analysis revealed that first-cohort TCR clusters tended to co-occur in the approximately 120 validation repertoires.

For this clone: Its target is unknown.

The assay was immunoSEQ multiplex PCR, and TCRdb's table has in-frame clones only and misses some. The repertoire includes fewer than 250,000 clones, about nine tenths of them detected once, and roughly 2% sits in the top ten. V lost 7 bases and J 10 bases, leaving 5 bases between the germline ends. CDR1 and CDR2 from the germline V gene are SGHDN and FVKESK. CDR3 length: 9 amino acids. From the roughly 120-subject validation cohort, which was separate from the roughly 610-subject first cohort, the donors were drawn. The sample consisted of PBMCs. The receptor was derived from a woman aged 18-29 years in good health and CMV-seropositive. The rearrangement joins TRBV14 to TRBJ2-1; D uncertain. The CDR3 nucleotides read TGTGCCAGCACCCTAGAGCAGTTCTTC. It codes for CASTLEQFF.